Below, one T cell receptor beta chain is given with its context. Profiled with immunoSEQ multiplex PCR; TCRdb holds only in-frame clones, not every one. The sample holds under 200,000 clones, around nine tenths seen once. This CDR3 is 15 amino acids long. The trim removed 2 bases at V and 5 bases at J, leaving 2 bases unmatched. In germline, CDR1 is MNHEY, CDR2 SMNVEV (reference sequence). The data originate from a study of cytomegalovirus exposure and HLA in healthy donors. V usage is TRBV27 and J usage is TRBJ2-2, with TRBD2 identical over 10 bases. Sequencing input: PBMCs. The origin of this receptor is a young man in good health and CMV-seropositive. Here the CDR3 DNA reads TGTGCCAGCAGTTTAACACTAGCGGGGACCGGGGAGCTGTTTTTT. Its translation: CASSLTLAGTGELFF.